Shown below are 16 T cell receptor beta chains from a single sample sequenced in a study of blood T cells in healthy people across ages. Then a second PCR, running roughly 6 to 11 cycles, was carried out with a sample-barcoded 5' primer and a J-beta primer mix. A single record per CDR3 protein comes from TCRdb applying MiXCR to the 5' RACE reads. The sample shows under 800,000 distinct CDR3 sequences, under 25% of them seen only once. Sequenced material: blood. Receptors originate from a man between 65 and 85 years old in good health.

The gene calls are TRBV20-1 and TRBJ2-3; TRBD2 is a possible D gene (6 bases). Trimming took 2 bases from V and 0 from J, leaving 15 bases between them. This CDR3 contains 16 residues. The germline CDR1 and CDR2 sequences are DFQATT and SNEGSKA (reference sequence). Here the CDR3 reads CSARISGRTSTDTQYF. The DNA for the CDR3 is TGCAGTGCTAGAATTAGCGGACGGACTAGCACAGATACGCAGTATTTT.

This clonotype appeared a few times. The junction and the germline gene differ at one end; a read error may be behind it. This rearrangement joins TRBV6-1 to TRBJ1-4; the D gene is possibly TRBD1 (6 bases). This CDR3 has 12 residues. Germline CDR1 is MNHNS and CDR2 is SASEGT. The CDR3 coding sequence is TGTGTCAGCGAAGGGGGTAGAGAAAAACTGTTTTTT. It is translated as CVSEGGREKLFF.

This chain's CDR3 is CASSTPGLGAETQYF. Here the CDR3 DNA reads TGTGCCAGCAGTACACCGGGACTAGGGGCGGAGACCCAGTACTTC. The chain couples TRBV28 to TRBJ2-5, with 8 bases identical to TRBD2. The CDR3 runs 15 residues. V lost 5 bases, J lost 5 bases, and 10 bases stayed unmatched. CDR1 is MDHEN and CDR2 is SYDVKM in the germline V gene.

This clonotype has a count of ten or more. The chain is built from TRBV6-2 or TRBV6-3 and TRBJ2-5; TRBD2 matches at 10 bases. The J call may be mistaken, given a closer DNA end match to TRBJ2-7. Germline values: CDR1 MNHEY, CDR2 SVGEGT. The CDR3 totals 15 residues. This CDR3 reads CASSSPSGSPYEQYF. The CDR3 coding sequence is TGTGCCAGCAGTTCCCCTAGCGGGAGCCCCTACGAGCAGTACTTC.

J is TRBJ2-3 and V is TRBV7-3; 8 nucleotides align to TRBD2. Germline V gene data show CDR1 as SGHTA and CDR2 as FQGTGA. This CDR3 is built from 15 residues. The J segment lost 6 bases and the V segment lost 1 base, leaving 6 bases of the junction unmatched. The chain's CDR3 is CASSLNRGGYDTQYF. CDR3 DNA sequence: TGTGCCAGCAGCTTAAATCGGGGGGGCTACGATACGCAGTATTTT. Using reference TRBV7-3 and TRBJ2-3 for the parts outside the CDR3, the full variable domain is GAGVSQTPSNKVTEKGKYVELRCDPISGHTALYWYRQSLGQGPEFLIYFQGTGAADDSGLPNDRFFAVRPEGSVSTLKIQRTERGDSAVYLCASSLNRGGYDTQYFGPGTRLTVL.

This clonotype was seen a handful of times. This chain uses TRBV3-1 with TRBJ2-7, with 10 bases aligning to TRBD2. Trimming took 0 bases from V and 1 from J; bases not matched to a gene: 12. Germline V gene lookup returns CDR1 LGHDT and CDR2 YNNKEL (reference sequence). The CDR3 totals 19 residues. CDR3 nucleotides: TGTGCCAGCAGCCAAGATCGGGGACTTGCTAGCGGGAGATCCTACGAGCAGTACTTC. It codes for CASSQDRGLASGRSYEQYF.

V and J are TRBV10-3 and TRBJ2-1; 10 bases map to TRBD2. Trimming at V came to 11 bases and at J to 1 base, leaving 2 bases not matched to a gene. CDR3 length: 13 amino acids. Germline lookup yields CDR1 ENHRY and CDR2 SYGVKD. The CDR3 sequence: CAAAGGSYNEQFF. CDR3 DNA: TGTGCCGCAGCGGGAGGGTCCTACAATGAGCAGTTCTTC.

The table lists this clonotype with a few counts. The chain employs TRBV6-5 and TRBJ2-7; 12 bases are shared with TRBD2. The CDR3 totals 14 residues. Germline-derived CDR1 and CDR2 are MNHEY and SVGAGI. Trimming cost V 6 bases and J 7 bases; bases outside gene matches: 7. The CDR3 sequence: CASRTSGSLKEQYF. CDR3 DNA sequence: TGTGCCAGCAGGACTAGCGGGAGTTTGAAGGAGCAGTACTTC.

The CDR3 spells CSVVSSYNEQFF. Here the CDR3 DNA reads TGCAGCGTTGTCAGCTCCTACAATGAGCAGTTCTTC. The chain recombines TRBV29-1 with TRBJ2-1, with D unresolved. V lost 4 bases and J lost 0, with 4 bases in between. The CDR3 covers 12 residues. CDR1 SQVTM and CDR2 ANQGSEA come from the germline V gene.

This clonotype turned up a few times. The V gene is TRBV5-1, the J gene TRBJ2-5; 11 bases match TRBD2. Gene TRBJ2-7 matches the end of the DNA better, so the J call may be wrong. The CDR3 contains 16 residues. Germline V gene lookup returns CDR1 SGHRS and CDR2 YFSETQ. CDR3 coding DNA: TGCGCCAGCAGCTTGCAGACTAGCGGGACCTCCTACGAGCAGTACTTC. This encodes CASSLQTSGTSYEQYF.

This clonotype was counted only a few times. V usage is TRBV7-8 and J usage is TRBJ2-1; D may be TRBD1 or TRBD2 (6 bases each). The J call may be mistaken, given a closer DNA end match to TRBJ2-7. This CDR3 has 14 residues. Per the germline V gene, CDR1 is SGHVS and CDR2 is FQNEAQ. CDR3 in amino acids: CASSPQVGGYEQYF. DNA of the CDR3: TGTGCCAGCAGCCCCCAAGTAGGGGGGTACGAGCAGTACTTC.

This clonotype appeared a few times. The gene calls are TRBV12-3 or TRBV12-4 and TRBJ2-1, with TRBD2 as a possible D gene (5 bases). V was clipped by 8 bases and J by 1 base, with 9 bases between them. CDR3 length equals 13 residues. The CDR3 loop is CASGSLSYNEQFF. The CDR3 DNA is TGTGCCAGCGGGAGCCTGTCCTACAATGAGCAGTTCTTC.

The gene calls are TRBV28 and TRBJ1-2; 8 positions match TRBD1. This CDR3 contains 16 residues. V trimming: 7 bases; J trimming: 5 bases; junction bases outside the gene matches: 15. Germline V CDR1 and CDR2: MDHEN, SYDVKM. In DNA form, the CDR3 reads TGTGCCAGCACCCTCCTAGCCCAGGGGGCCAAGTATGGCTACACCTTC. Protein: CASTLLAQGAKYGYTF.

This clonotype was seen a handful of times. The chain employs TRBV27 and TRBJ2-1; D perhaps matches TRBD2 (5 bases). The V end lost 8 bases, the J end lost 6 bases, and 14 bases lay between the germline ends. Germline V gene data show CDR1 as MNHEY and CDR2 as SMNVEV (reference sequence). The CDR3 sequence is 13 residues long. CDR3 nucleotide sequence: TGTGCCAGCTCCCCGGGGTTCGGCAATGAGCAGTTCTTC. This gives the protein CASSPGFGNEQFF.

This clonotype has more than one count but fewer than ten. The chain carries TRBV20-1 and TRBJ2-1; 9 bases agree with TRBD1. Germline values: CDR1 DFQATT, CDR2 SNEGSKA (reference sequence). The CDR3 is 13 amino acids. The CDR3 coding sequence is TGCAGCATTCCGGGACAGGGAGACAATGAGCAGTTCTTC. Residues: CSIPGQGDNEQFF.

This clonotype occurred a few times. The genes are TRBV5-1 and TRBJ2-1, with 10 nucleotides matching TRBD2. The V segment lost 5 bases and the J segment 7 bases; nucleotides outside the gene matches: 9. The CDR3 covers 15 residues. CDR1 and CDR2 (germline): SGHRS, YFSETQ. CDR3 sequence reads: CASRDLAGDLNEQFF. CDR3 coding DNA: TGCGCCAGCAGGGATCTAGCGGGAGATTTGAATGAGCAGTTCTTC. The full variable domain, with the rest looked up from reference TRBV5-1 and TRBJ2-1, is KAGVTQTPRYLIKTRGQQVTLSCSPISGHRSVSWYQQTPGQGLQFLFEYFSETQRNKGNFPGRFSGRQFSNSRSEMNVSTLELGDSALYLCASRDLAGDLNEQFFGPGTRLTVL.